Below, 6 T cell receptor beta chains from the same sample are listed, as sequenced in a study of regulatory T cells in long-lasting Graves disease. Assembly of TCR beta libraries relied on iRepertoire HTBI primers together with Arm-PCR of CDR3 regions. TCRdb analysed the multiplex PCR reads with MiXCR anew, one entry per CDR3 protein. Seen here are some 420,000 distinct CDR3 sequences, about 20% observed once, and the top ten hold less than 15%. Time point specified: persistent/refractory GD, antithyroid drugs over 5 years with positive TRAb. The TCR library was made from RNA that had been extracted from PBMCs in TRIzol. Sequences were derived from peripheral blood mononuclear cells (PBMCs), sampled when the disease was refractory, from a patient treated with antithyroid drugs. Receptors originate from a female donor with Graves disease.

In its sample, this clonotype was seen once. V usage is TRBV7-2 and J usage is TRBJ2-3; D is perhaps TRBD1 (6 bases). This CDR3 region has 16 residues. V was shortened by 2 bases and J by 3 bases, with 15 bases between the two germline ends. The germline gives CDR1 SGHTA, CDR2 FQGNSA. This chain's CDR3 is CASSLPGHLGTDTQYF. CDR3 nucleotides: TGTGCCAGCAGCTTACCGGGACACCTGGGGACAGATACGCAGTATTTT.

V gene TRBV3-1 combines with J gene TRBJ2-5, with a weak D call TRBD2 (5 bases). The V gene lost 3 bases and the J gene lost 8 bases, with 16 bases spanning the gap. This CDR3 region has 14 residues. Germline V CDR1 and CDR2: LGHDT, YNNKEL (reference sequence). CDR3 residues: CASSHAGSGVTQYF. The CDR3 DNA reads TGTGCCAGCAGCCACGCCGGTTCCGGGGTCACCCAGTACTTC.

This CDR3 is CAISAADTQYF. The CDR3 bases are TGTGCCATCTCTGCGGCAGATACGCAGTATTTT. This rearrangement joins TRBV10-3 to TRBJ2-3; D gene unclear. The CDR3 is 11 amino acids. V gave up 8 bases and J gave up 4 bases, with 7 bases separating them. Per the germline V gene, CDR1 is ENHRY and CDR2 is SYGVKD.

V and J are TRBV10-3 and TRBJ1-2; the D is unclear. Trimming took off 8 bases at V and 4 bases at J, with 8 bases between the two ends. CDR3 length: 11 amino acids. Per the germline V gene, CDR1 is ENHRY and CDR2 is SYGVKD. The CDR3 coding sequence is TGTGCCATCGCACAATCCTATGGCTACACCTTC. Residues: CAIAQSYGYTF.

In this sample, this clonotype turned up many times. V gene TRBV28 combines with J gene TRBJ1-2, with D perhaps matching TRBD1 (5 bases). Germline-derived CDR1 and CDR2 are MDHEN and SYDVKM. V lost 3 bases and J 4 bases, leaving 18 bases between the germline ends. The CDR3 is made up of 16 amino acids. DNA for the CDR3: TGTGCCAGCAGTTTCTCGGGACTGCCGTTGAGCTATGGCTACACCTTC. Protein product: CASSFSGLPLSYGYTF.

This clonotype was observed at least ten times. This chain uses TRBV12-3 or TRBV12-4 with TRBJ1-5; the D gene is possibly TRBD1 (6 bases). V was clipped by 6 bases and J by 2 bases, with 14 bases between them. The CDR3 is 15 residues long. The DNA for the CDR3 is TGTGCCAGCAGGGGAGGGGGTTTTGGCAATCAGCCCCAGCATTTT. Protein product: CASRGGGFGNQPQHF.